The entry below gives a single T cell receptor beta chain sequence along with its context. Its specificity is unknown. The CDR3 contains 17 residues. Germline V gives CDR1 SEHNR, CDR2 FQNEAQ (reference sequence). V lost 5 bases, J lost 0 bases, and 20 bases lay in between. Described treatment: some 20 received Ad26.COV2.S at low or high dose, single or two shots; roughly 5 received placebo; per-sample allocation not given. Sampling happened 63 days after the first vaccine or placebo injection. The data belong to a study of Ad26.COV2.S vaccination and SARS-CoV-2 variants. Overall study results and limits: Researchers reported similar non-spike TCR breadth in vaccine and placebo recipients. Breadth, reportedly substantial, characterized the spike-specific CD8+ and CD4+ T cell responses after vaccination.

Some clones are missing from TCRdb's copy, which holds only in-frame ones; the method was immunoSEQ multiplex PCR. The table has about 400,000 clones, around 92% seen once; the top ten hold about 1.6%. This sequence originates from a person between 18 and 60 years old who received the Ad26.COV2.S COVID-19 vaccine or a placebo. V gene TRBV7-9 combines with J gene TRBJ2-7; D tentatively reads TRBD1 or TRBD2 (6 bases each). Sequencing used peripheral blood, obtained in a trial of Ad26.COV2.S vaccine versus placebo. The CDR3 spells CASSDHRGTLSSYEQYF. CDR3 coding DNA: TGTGCCAGCAGCGATCATCGGGGGACATTGAGCTCCTACGAGCAGTACTTC.